This TCR beta chain was captured in a study of Graves' ophthalmopathy and Graves' hyperthyroidism. Orbital computed tomography, together with clinical symptoms, serum thyroxine, TRAb and thyroid ultrasound, was used for diagnosis. This clonotype was seen ten or more times. From RNA, the CDR3 regions of TCR beta chains were amplified and sequenced. First-round RT-PCR used HTBI primers; second-round multiplex PCR followed. TCRdb re-called the multiplex PCR reads with MiXCR, one entry per CDR3 protein. This sample has 600,000 to 650,000 distinct CDR3 sequences, with about a fifth found just once. The specimen sequenced was peripheral blood. The origin of this receptor is a woman between 18 and 29 years old with stable Graves' hyperthyroidism. Some clones in this sample may be carry-over from other donors' samples.

CDR3 sequence reads: CASSLAPGRDGYTF. Here the CDR3 DNA reads TGCGCCAGCAGCTTGGCCCCGGGAAGGGATGGCTACACCTTC. This sequence joins TRBV5-1 and TRBJ1-2; no clear D. This CDR3 has 14 residues. Trimming removed 0 bases from V and 6 bases from J, with 12 bases in between. From germline, CDR1 is SGHRS and CDR2 YFSETQ.